Detailed here is one T cell receptor beta chain. The data are from a study of blood T cells in healthy people across ages. Next came a second PCR, run for 7 to 11 cycles, which used a sample-barcoded 5' primer along with a J-beta primer mix. Each cDNA molecule, via a template-switch adaptor with 12 random nucleotides, was tagged. All samples gave at least 2.5 million CDR3-containing paired-end reads. From the 5' RACE reads, TCRdb called clonotypes with MiXCR, one entry per CDR3 protein. The table lists around 1.5 million distinct CDR3 sequences, roughly 32% of them singletons. Healthy Caucasian individuals from Russia aged roughly 6 to 100 were enrolled as donors. Every sample gave at least 5.5 micrograms of total RNA when it was extracted. The V segment lost 4 bases and the J segment 8 bases; nucleotides outside the gene matches: 12. The CDR3 has 15 amino acids. Germline CDR1 reads SGHRS; CDR2 reads YFSETQ.

This receptor was identified in a woman in her thirties in good health. The sequencing input was blood. The chain joins TRBV5-1 to TRBJ1-1; TRBD1 agrees at 9 bases. The CDR3 sequence: CASSITGGFMGEAFF. The CDR3 DNA reads as TGCGCCAGCAGCATCACAGGGGGCTTTATGGGCGAAGCTTTCTTT.